This TCR beta chain was sequenced for a study of blood T cell repertoires in COVID-19. Study summary: Specimens from acute and convalescent COVID-19 originated in the United States, Italy and Spain. Sample material is recorded as cDNA or gDNA derived from T cells, B-cell-depleted T cells, or PBMCs.

Under the authors' procedure: Cell counts per sample came from amplifying reference gene primers. The table came from immunoSEQ multiplex PCR; TCRdb's copy has only in-frame clones and leaves some out. V, J and clone size derive from that table, while D and trimming were established from the DNA sequence. The sample lists some 230,000 clones; 70% to 90% were seen once. Sequencing was performed on peripheral blood. This clonotype was sampled from a man under 40 who had recovered from COVID-19.

In nucleotides, the CDR3 is TGTGCCAGCAGCCTGACCCCGGGATCGGGGCAGCCCCAGCATTTT. Its translation: CASSLTPGSGQPQHF. The chain employs TRBV9 and TRBJ1-5; D uncertain. Germline CDR1 reads SGDLS; CDR2 reads YYNGEE. This CDR3 region has 15 residues. V lost 4 bases, J lost 7 bases, and 18 bases lay in between.